The 32 T cell receptor beta chains in this list originate from one sample, sequenced in a study of patients and donors after allogeneic stem cell transplantation (dated by TCRdb to the early 2020s). Libraries were constructed by RT-PCR. The data were produced on a NextSeq 550. TCRdb redid the processing of the public reads, applying fastp at Q25 and MiXCR, and retained in-frame beta chains. Every distinct CDR3 protein forms one entry, paired with its most common genes and DNA. The sample has 920,000 or so distinct CDR3 sequences on record, roughly 17% of them singletons. The ten largest clones represent 5% to 7.5% of the sample. The sample taken for sequencing was blood, either unsorted or a sorted T cell fraction (not recorded which). These TCRs come from a human donor who was either an allogeneic HSCT recipient or a stem cell or donor lymphocyte infusion donor (not recorded which). It is not recorded whose cells these are; they may come from a transplant donor.

This clonotype came up a few times. The chain joins TRBV7-2 to TRBJ2-3, with D perhaps given as TRBD1 or TRBD2 (6 bases each). V lost 5 bases and J lost 4, with 13 bases in between. The germline CDR1 and CDR2 sequences are SGHTA and FQGNSA. The CDR3 loop spans 14 amino acids. CDR3 residues: CASSVVGGSDTQYF. DNA for the CDR3: TGTGCCAGCAGCGTAGTAGGGGGGTCAGATACGCAGTATTTT.

The V call is TRBV12-3 or TRBV12-4, the J call TRBJ2-7, with D possibly being TRBD2 (6 bases). The CDR3 consists of 16 residues. Trimming took 0 bases from V and 2 from J, leaving 14 bases between them. The CDR3 DNA follows: TGTGCCAGCAGTTTAGCGACTAGGAGCAGTCCCTACGAGCAGTACTTC. This encodes CASSLATRSSPYEQYF.

The chain has TRBV20-1 and TRBJ2-1; D not certain. Deletions cut 2 bases from V and 5 bases from J, with 4 bases between. CDR3 length equals 11 residues. CDR1 is DFQATT, CDR2 SNEGSKA, per germline (reference sequence). The CDR3 protein is CSARRNNEQFF. The DNA of the CDR3 is TGCAGTGCTAGACGAAACAATGAGCAGTTCTTC.

CDR3 bases: TGTGCCACCAGCAGAGGGGCAGTCTATGGCTACACCTTC. Its translation: CATSRGAVYGYTF. The V and J genes are TRBV15 and TRBJ1-2; no firm D call. Germline V lookup: CDR1 LNHNV, CDR2 YYDKDF (reference sequence). This CDR3 is 13 amino acids long. V shed 1 base and J shed 4 bases, with 7 bases lying between them.

This clonotype was counted a few times. This chain uses TRBV6-1 with TRBJ2-1, with D possibly being TRBD1 or TRBD2 (6 bases each). The CDR3 has 17 amino acids. V was shortened by 6 bases and J by 1 base, with 19 bases between the two germline ends. Per germline, CDR1 MNHNS and CDR2 SASEGT. CDR3 loop: CASSRRGEGGSYNEQFF. The CDR3 DNA follows: TGTGCCAGCAGCCGAAGGGGGGAAGGCGGATCCTACAATGAGCAGTTCTTC.

The chain combines TRBV2 with TRBJ2-3, with D perhaps assigned TRBD1 or TRBD2 (5 bases each). Germline CDR1 SNHLY, CDR2 FYNNEI. The CDR3 extends over 15 amino acids. Trimming shortened V by 1 base and J by 8 bases, and 16 bases separated the two germline ends. The CDR3 coding sequence is TGTGCCAGCAGTGAAGGTGTCGGGGCCTTAGGTACGCAGTATTTT. Translating gives CASSEGVGALGTQYF.

This clonotype was picked up many times. This sequence joins TRBV12-3 or TRBV12-4 and TRBJ1-4, with a weak D call TRBD1 (6 bases). The ends were cut back, 5 bases at V and 0 bases at J, with 7 bases in the middle. The CDR3 extends over 14 amino acids. The CDR3 protein is CASSRTATNEKLFF. DNA of the CDR3: TGTGCCAGCAGTCGGACAGCAACTAATGAAAAACTGTTTTTT.

At least ten counts were recorded for this clonotype. The V gene is TRBV9, the J gene TRBJ1-1; perhaps TRBD1 as D (5 bases). The V end lost 0 bases, the J end lost 1 base, and 10 bases lay between the germline ends. CDR3 length: 15 amino acids. CDR1 SGDLS and CDR2 YYNGEE come from the germline V gene. In DNA, the CDR3 is TGTGCCAGCAGCGTAGGTTGGGACCCGAACACTGAAGCTTTCTTT. Encoded protein: CASSVGWDPNTEAFF.

A few counts support this clonotype. This chain uses TRBV20-1 with TRBJ2-3, with D perhaps TRBD2 (7 bases). V was shortened by 2 bases and J by 0 bases, with 18 bases between the two germline ends. The germline V gene has CDR1 DFQATT and CDR2 SNEGSKA (reference sequence). The CDR3 loop spans 17 amino acids. The CDR3 DNA reads TGCAGTGCTAGAAGGCGGCAGGCGGGGGCAAGCACAGATACGCAGTATTTT. It translates to CSARRRQAGASTDTQYF.

This clonotype was detected a few times. This chain joins TRBV11-1 and TRBJ2-7; 8 bases fit TRBD1. V shed 3 bases, J shed 2 bases, and the junction held 18 bases outside the gene matches. Germline V gives CDR1 SGHAT, CDR2 FQDESV (reference sequence). The CDR3 has 19 amino acids. In nucleotides, the CDR3 is TGTGCCAGCAGCTTCGACTCTTTCCCGGGACAGGAATTACCCTACGAGCAGTACTTC. It yields the protein CASSFDSFPGQELPYEQYF. The full variable domain, rest sourced from reference TRBV11-1 and TRBJ2-7, is EAEVAQSPRYKITEKSQAVAFWCDPISGHATLYWYRQILGQGPELLVQFQDESVVDDSQLPKDRFSAERLKGVDSTLKIQPAELGDSAMYLCASSFDSFPGQELPYEQYFGPGTRLTVT.

This clonotype was seen repeatedly, ten times or more. The chain uses TRBV24-1 and TRBJ1-5, with 7 bases lining up with TRBD1. Trimming at V came to 5 bases and at J to 5 bases, leaving 2 bases not matched to a gene. This CDR3 has 13 residues. CDR1 is KGHDR, CDR2 SFDVKD, per germline. CDR3 bases: TGTGCCACCAGTGGACAGGGTCATCAGCCCCAGCATTTT. Protein: CATSGQGHQPQHF.

The V and J genes are TRBV20-1 and TRBJ2-7; no clear D. V was cut by 6 bases and J by 3 bases, with 12 bases left in between. Germline V gives CDR1 DFQATT, CDR2 SNEGSKA (reference sequence). CDR3 length equals 12 residues. CDR3 in amino acids: CSATGQYYEQYF. The CDR3 DNA reads as TGCAGTGCAACCGGGCAGTACTACGAGCAGTACTTC.

This clonotype was counted many times. The rearrangement uses TRBV4-2 and TRBJ1-6, with 7 bases lining up with TRBD1. Trimming took 0 bases from V and 8 from J; bases not matched to a gene: 4. Looked up from germline, CDR1 is LGHNA and CDR2 is YNFKEQ. The CDR3 sequence is 15 residues long. DNA of the CDR3: TGTGCCAGCAGCCAAGAAAGACAGGGACATTCACCCCTCCACTTT. Its translation is CASSQERQGHSPLHF.

This chain joins TRBV6-2 or TRBV6-3 and TRBJ2-7, with D possibly being TRBD1 or TRBD2 (6 bases each). The ends were cut back, 10 bases at V and 2 bases at J, with 18 bases in the middle. Germline-derived CDR1 and CDR2 are MNHEY and SVGEGT. This CDR3 comprises 14 residues. The CDR3 spells CATFQGRRTYEQYF. In DNA form, the CDR3 reads TGTGCCACCTTTCAGGGGAGGAGAACCTACGAGCAGTACTTC.

The CDR3 DNA reads TGTGCCAGCAGGGGGTTGGCGGGCCGGTACCAAGAGACCCAGTACTTC. Amino acids: CASRGLAGRYQETQYF. The chain combines TRBV11-2 with TRBJ2-5, with D possibly being TRBD2 (5 bases). V lost 6 bases and J 0 bases, leaving 17 bases between the germline ends. In germline, CDR1 is SGHAT, CDR2 FQNNGV. The CDR3 consists of 16 residues.

V gene TRBV7-3 combines with J gene TRBJ2-1; 8 bases are a match to TRBD2. The V gene's germline CDR1 is SGHTA and CDR2 FQGTGA. V gave up 3 bases and J gave up 7 bases; unmatched junction bases: 14. This CDR3 is built from 17 residues. The CDR3: CASSLYPSGGQNNEQFF. In nucleotides, the CDR3 is TGTGCCAGCAGCTTGTACCCTTCGGGAGGGCAGAATAATGAGCAGTTCTTC.

The V call is TRBV27, the J call TRBJ1-5; D uncertain. The CDR3 totals 14 residues. Deletions cut 4 bases from V and 5 bases from J, with 12 bases between. Germline V CDR1 and CDR2: MNHEY, SMNVEV (reference sequence). This CDR3 is CASSSRTPYQPQHF. The CDR3 DNA reads TGTGCCAGCAGTTCGAGGACTCCGTATCAGCCCCAGCATTTT.

DNA for the CDR3: TGTGCCAGCAAGGGGGGGGAGGGCCTGGGAGAGACCCAGTACTTC. Its protein product is CASKGGEGLGETQYF. The chain carries TRBV12-3 or TRBV12-4 and TRBJ2-5; tentatively, D is TRBD2 (7 bases). CDR3 length: 15 amino acids. Trimming pared 7 bases from V and 4 bases from J, leaving 19 bases between.

This clonotype was recorded a few times. The chain is built from TRBV4-2 and TRBJ2-1; D uncertain. This CDR3 spans 17 amino acids. The V end lost 0 bases, the J end lost 4 bases, and 16 bases lay between the germline ends. The germline V gene encodes CDR1 LGHNA and CDR2 YNFKEQ. CDR3 in DNA: TGTGCCAGCAGCCAAGATCCCACGGGCCCCGCATACAATGAGCAGTTCTTC. This codes for CASSQDPTGPAYNEQFF.

This clonotype occurred a few times. The genes are TRBV29-1 and TRBJ2-5, with TRBD1 identical over 7 bases. The CDR3 loop spans 15 amino acids. Germline lookup yields CDR1 SQVTM and CDR2 ANQGSEA. J gave up 2 bases and V 0 bases, and 6 bases lay outside the gene matches. The CDR3 loop reads CSVEDRGTEQETQYF. In DNA, the CDR3 is TGCAGCGTTGAAGATCGAGGGACAGAACAAGAGACCCAGTACTTC.

V usage is TRBV12-3 or TRBV12-4 and J usage is TRBJ2-1; perhaps D is TRBD1 or TRBD2 (5 bases each). V dropped 0 bases and J dropped 5 bases, with 14 bases sitting between them. This CDR3 is built from 16 residues. The chain's CDR3 is CASSLAPGRGNNEQFF. CDR3 nucleotide sequence: TGTGCCAGCAGTTTAGCGCCCGGACGGGGCAACAATGAGCAGTTCTTC.

This clonotype was counted a few times. In DNA, the CDR3 is TGTGCCAGCAGCTTATCCGGGACAGGGACCTACGAGCAGTACTTC. The encoded protein is CASSLSGTGTYEQYF. V and J are TRBV11-2 and TRBJ2-7; 9 nucleotides align to TRBD1. The length of the CDR3 is 15 residues. CDR1 and CDR2 (germline): SGHAT, FQNNGV. Germline trimming cut 2 bases from V and 2 bases from J; bases unmatched to any gene: 4. Using reference TRBV11-2 and TRBJ2-7 for the parts outside the CDR3, the full variable domain is EAGVAQSPRYKIIEKRQSVAFWCNPISGHATLYWYQQILGQGPKLLIQFQNNGVVDDSQLPKDRFSAERLKGVDSTLKIQPAKLEDSAVYLCASSLSGTGTYEQYFGPGTRLTVT.

V and J are TRBV20-1 and TRBJ1-4, with a weak D call TRBD1 (5 bases). V lost 3 bases, J lost 8 bases, and 19 bases lay in between. Germline assignment: CDR1 DFQATT and CDR2 SNEGSKA (reference sequence). The CDR3 has 15 amino acids. Here the CDR3 reads CSASRSGQGWEKLFF. The CDR3 coding sequence is TGCAGTGCTAGTCGTTCAGGGCAGGGCTGGGAAAAACTGTTTTTT.

This sequence joins TRBV4-1 and TRBJ1-4; 7 bases are a match to TRBD1. CDR1 is MGHRA, CDR2 YSYEKL, per germline. This CDR3 is built from 15 residues. With V trimmed by 4 bases and J by 8 bases, 10 bases remained unmatched. CDR3 protein: CASSRTGTVFEKLFF. CDR3 coding DNA: TGCGCCAGCAGCCGAACCGGGACAGTCTTCGAAAAACTGTTTTTT.

V and J are TRBV12-3 or TRBV12-4 and TRBJ1-5; no firm D call. The CDR3 extends over 14 amino acids. With 8 bases removed from V and 4 bases from J, the gap between germline ends came to 15 bases. CDR3 in DNA: TGTGCCAGCTCCCCGGGCGGGGTGAATCAGCCCCAGCATTTT. This encodes CASSPGGVNQPQHF.

The table lists this clonotype with a few counts. The J gene is TRBJ2-7, the V gene TRBV7-2, with D perhaps TRBD2 (6 bases). The CDR3 is 16 amino acids. Germline lookup yields CDR1 SGHTA and CDR2 FQGNSA. Trimming took 1 base from V and 7 from J, leaving 20 bases between them. The CDR3 loop is CASSLGGGVGGYEQYF. In DNA, the CDR3 is TGTGCCAGCAGCTTAGGCGGCGGGGTTGGTGGTTATGAGCAGTACTTC.

V is TRBV9 and J is TRBJ1-6; D not resolved. Germline V gene data show CDR1 as SGDLS and CDR2 as YYNGEE. The CDR3 totals 14 residues. Trimming stripped 0 bases from V and 8 bases from J, with 9 bases between. In DNA, the CDR3 is TGTGCCAGCAGCGTAGTAGGCGTGGATTCACCCCTCCACTTT. Its translation: CASSVVGVDSPLHF.

V and J are TRBV10-2 and TRBJ1-6, with TRBD1 matching over 9 bases. The CDR3 is 17 amino acids. Germline CDR1 is WSHSY and CDR2 is SAAADI. After removal of 4 bases from V and 10 bases from J, the junction contained 14 bases not matched to a gene. CDR3 residues: CASSAKPGQGRGSPLHF. The CDR3 region has the DNA TGCGCCAGCAGTGCAAAACCGGGACAGGGAAGGGGCTCACCCCTCCACTTT.

This sequence joins TRBV12-3 or TRBV12-4 and TRBJ2-5; possibly TRBD2 for D (6 bases). V lost 8 bases and J lost 4, with 11 bases in between. This CDR3 region has 12 residues. The CDR3 is CASGGVSETQYF. Here the CDR3 DNA reads TGTGCCAGCGGAGGGGTTTCAGAGACCCAGTACTTC.

The CDR3 nucleotides read TGTGCCAGCTCCCGTGCCAGTCAAGAGACCCAGTACTTC. Translating it yields CASSRASQETQYF. The chain recombines TRBV18 with TRBJ2-5; D uncertain. There are 13 residues in the CDR3. V was clipped by 6 bases and J by 2 bases, with 10 bases between them. CDR1 KGHSH and CDR2 LQKENI come from the germline V gene.

The V and J genes are TRBV4-2 and TRBJ2-1; 8 positions agree with TRBD2. CDR1 and CDR2 from the germline V gene are LGHNA and YNFKEQ. The ends lost 3 bases at V and 8 bases at J; junction bases unmatched: 18. CDR3 length equals 18 residues. CDR3 sequence reads: CASSQLTRAGVRLHEQFF. CDR3 coding DNA: TGTGCCAGCAGCCAGTTGACCCGAGCGGGAGTGAGACTTCATGAGCAGTTCTTC.

This sequence joins TRBV27 and TRBJ2-6; D not certain. The CDR3 has 17 amino acids. Germline V lookup: CDR1 MNHEY, CDR2 SMNVEV (reference sequence). Trimming left V 3 bases short and J 5 bases short, with 17 bases between. The CDR3 is CASSFVGRGMRANVLTF. CDR3 in DNA: TGTGCCAGCAGTTTCGTAGGACGAGGAATGAGGGCCAACGTCCTGACTTTC.